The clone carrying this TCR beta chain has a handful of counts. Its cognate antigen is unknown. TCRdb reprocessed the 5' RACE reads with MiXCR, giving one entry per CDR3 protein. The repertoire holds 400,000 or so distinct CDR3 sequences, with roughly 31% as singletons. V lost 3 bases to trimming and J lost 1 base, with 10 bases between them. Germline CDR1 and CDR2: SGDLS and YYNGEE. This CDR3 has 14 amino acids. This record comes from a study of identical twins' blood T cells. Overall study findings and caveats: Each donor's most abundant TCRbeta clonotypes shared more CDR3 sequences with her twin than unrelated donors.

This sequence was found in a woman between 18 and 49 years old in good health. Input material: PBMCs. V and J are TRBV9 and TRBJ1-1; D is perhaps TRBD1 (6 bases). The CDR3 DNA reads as TGTGCCAGCAGCGAGGACAGACCGAACACTGAAGCTTTCTTT. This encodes CASSEDRPNTEAFF.